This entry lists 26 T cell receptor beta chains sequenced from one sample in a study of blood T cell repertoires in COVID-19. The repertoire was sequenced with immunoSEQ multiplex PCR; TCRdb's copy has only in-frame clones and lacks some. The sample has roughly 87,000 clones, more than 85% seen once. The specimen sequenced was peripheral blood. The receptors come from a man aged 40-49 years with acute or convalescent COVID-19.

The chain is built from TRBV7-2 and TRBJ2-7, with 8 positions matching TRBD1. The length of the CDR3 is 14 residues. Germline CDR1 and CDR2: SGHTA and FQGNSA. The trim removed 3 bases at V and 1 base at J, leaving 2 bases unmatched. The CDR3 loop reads CASSLQGASYEQYF. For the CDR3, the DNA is TGTGCCAGCAGCTTGCAGGGGGCGTCCTACGAGCAGTACTTC.

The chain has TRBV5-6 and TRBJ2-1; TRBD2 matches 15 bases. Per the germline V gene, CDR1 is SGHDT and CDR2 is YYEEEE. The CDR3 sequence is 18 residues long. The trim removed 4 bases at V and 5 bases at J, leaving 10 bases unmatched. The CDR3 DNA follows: TGTGCCAGCAGCCGTCCGGGACTAGCGGGGGGACCTAACAATGAGCAGTTCTTC. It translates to CASSRPGLAGGPNNEQFF.

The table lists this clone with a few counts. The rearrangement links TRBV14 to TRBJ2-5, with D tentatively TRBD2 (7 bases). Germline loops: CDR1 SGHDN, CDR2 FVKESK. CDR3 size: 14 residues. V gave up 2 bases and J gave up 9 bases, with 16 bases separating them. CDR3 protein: CASSQTGKGGPQYF. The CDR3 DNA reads TGTGCCAGCAGCCAAACCGGAAAGGGGGGGCCCCAGTACTTC.

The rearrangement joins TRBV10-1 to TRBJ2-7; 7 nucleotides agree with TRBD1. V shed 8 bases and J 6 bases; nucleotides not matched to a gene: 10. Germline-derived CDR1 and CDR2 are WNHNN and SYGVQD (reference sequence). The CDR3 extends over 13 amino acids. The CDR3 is CASGKDRMGEQYF. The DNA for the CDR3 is TGCGCCAGCGGAAAGGACAGGATGGGCGAGCAGTACTTC.

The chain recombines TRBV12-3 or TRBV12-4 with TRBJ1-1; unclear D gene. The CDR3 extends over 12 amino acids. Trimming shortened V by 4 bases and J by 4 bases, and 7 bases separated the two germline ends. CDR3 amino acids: CASSSVGTEAFF. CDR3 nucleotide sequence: TGTGCCAGCAGTTCGGTCGGCACTGAAGCTTTCTTT.

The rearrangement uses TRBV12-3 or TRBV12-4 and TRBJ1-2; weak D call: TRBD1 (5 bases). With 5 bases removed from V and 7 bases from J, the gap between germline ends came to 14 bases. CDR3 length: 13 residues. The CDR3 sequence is CASSLGTRRGYTF. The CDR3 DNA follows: TGTGCCAGCAGTCTCGGGACTCGTCGTGGCTACACCTTC.

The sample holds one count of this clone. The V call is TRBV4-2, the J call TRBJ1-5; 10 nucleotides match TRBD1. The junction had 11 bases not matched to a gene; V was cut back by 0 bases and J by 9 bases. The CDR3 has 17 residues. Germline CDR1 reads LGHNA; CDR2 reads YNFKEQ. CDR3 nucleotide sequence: TGTGCCAGCAGCCAAGATCACGGACAGGGGGGTGTTGGGCCCCAGCATTTT. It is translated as CASSQDHGQGGVGPQHF.

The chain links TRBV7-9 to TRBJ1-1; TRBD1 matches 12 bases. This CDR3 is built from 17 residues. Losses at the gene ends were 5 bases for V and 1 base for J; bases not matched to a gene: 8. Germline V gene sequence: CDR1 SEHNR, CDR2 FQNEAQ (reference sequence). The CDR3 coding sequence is TGTGCCAGCAGCCCAGGGGACAGGGGGCGCAGGAACACTGAAGCTTTCTTT. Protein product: CASSPGDRGRRNTEAFF.

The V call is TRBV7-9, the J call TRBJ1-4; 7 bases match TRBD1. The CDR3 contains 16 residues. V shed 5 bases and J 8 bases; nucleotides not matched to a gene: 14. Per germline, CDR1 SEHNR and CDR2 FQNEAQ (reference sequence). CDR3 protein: CASSGSSGGEWEKLFF. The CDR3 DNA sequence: TGTGCCAGCAGCGGTAGCTCAGGGGGAGAATGGGAAAAACTGTTTTTT. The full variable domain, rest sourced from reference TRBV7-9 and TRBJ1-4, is DTGVSQNPRHKITKRGQNVTFRCDPISEHNRLYWYRQTLGQGPEFLTYFQNEAQLEKSRLLSDRFSAERPKGSFSTLEIQRTEQGDSAMYLCASSGSSGGEWEKLFFGSGTQLSVL.

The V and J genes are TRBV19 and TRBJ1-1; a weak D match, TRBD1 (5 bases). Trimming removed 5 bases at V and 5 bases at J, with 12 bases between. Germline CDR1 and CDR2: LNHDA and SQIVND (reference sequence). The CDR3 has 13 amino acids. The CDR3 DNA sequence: TGTGCCAGTAGTCCCCCGGGGGGGACTGAAGCTTTCTTT. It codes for CASSPPGGTEAFF.

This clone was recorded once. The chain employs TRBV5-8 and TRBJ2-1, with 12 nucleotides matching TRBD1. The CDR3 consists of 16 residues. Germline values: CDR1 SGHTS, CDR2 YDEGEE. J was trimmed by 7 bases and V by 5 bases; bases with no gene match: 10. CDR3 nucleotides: TGTGCCAGCAGATTTAGTCCGGGACAGGGGGCTAATGAGCAGTTCTTC. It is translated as CASRFSPGQGANEQFF.

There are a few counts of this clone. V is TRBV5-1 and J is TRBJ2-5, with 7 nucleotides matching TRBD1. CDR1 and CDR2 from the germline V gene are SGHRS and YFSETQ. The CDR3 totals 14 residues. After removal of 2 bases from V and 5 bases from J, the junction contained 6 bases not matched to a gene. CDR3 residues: CASSFGTVRETQYF. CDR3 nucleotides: TGCGCCAGCAGCTTCGGGACAGTGAGGGAGACCCAGTACTTC.

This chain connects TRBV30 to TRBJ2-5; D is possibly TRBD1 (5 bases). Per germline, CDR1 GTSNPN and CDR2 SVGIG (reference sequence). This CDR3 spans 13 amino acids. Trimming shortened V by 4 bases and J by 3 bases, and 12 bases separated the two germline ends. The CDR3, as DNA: TGTGCCTGGAACGAACAGGAGAAAGAGACCCAGTACTTC. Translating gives CAWNEQEKETQYF.

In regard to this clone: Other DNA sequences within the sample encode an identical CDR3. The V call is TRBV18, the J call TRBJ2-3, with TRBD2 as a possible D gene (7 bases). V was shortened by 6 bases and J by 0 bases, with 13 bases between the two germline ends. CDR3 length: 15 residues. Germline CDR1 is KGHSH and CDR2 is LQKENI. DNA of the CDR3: TGTGCCAGCTCCCCCGGGGGGCCAAGCACAGATACGCAGTATTTT. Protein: CASSPGGPSTDTQYF.

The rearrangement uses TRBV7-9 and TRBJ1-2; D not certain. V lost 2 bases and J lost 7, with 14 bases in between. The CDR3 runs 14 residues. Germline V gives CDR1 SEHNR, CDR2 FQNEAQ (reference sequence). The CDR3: CASSLIGEFRGYTF. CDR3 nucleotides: TGTGCCAGCAGCTTAATCGGGGAATTTCGTGGCTACACCTTC.

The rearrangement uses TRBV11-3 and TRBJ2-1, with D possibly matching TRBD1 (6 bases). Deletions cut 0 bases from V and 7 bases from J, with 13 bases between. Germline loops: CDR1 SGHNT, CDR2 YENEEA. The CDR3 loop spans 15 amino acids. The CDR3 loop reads CASSLDMRGRNEQFF. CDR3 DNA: TGTGCCAGCAGCTTAGACATGAGGGGGAGAAATGAGCAGTTCTTC.

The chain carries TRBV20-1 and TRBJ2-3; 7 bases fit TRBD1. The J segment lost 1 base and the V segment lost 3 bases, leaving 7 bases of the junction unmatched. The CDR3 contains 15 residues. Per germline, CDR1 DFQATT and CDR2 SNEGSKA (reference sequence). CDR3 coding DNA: TGCAGTGCTAGTCGGACAGGTGCGGGCACAGATACGCAGTATTTT. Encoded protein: CSASRTGAGTDTQYF.

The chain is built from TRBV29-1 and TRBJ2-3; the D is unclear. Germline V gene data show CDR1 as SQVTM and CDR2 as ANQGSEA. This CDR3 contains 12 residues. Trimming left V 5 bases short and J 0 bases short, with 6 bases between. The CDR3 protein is CSVSVSTDTQYF. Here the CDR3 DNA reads TGCAGCGTTTCGGTTAGCACAGATACGCAGTATTTT.

CDR3 sequence: CASSLDRQYTGELFF. CDR3 nucleotides: TGTGCCAGCAGCTTAGACAGGCAGTACACCGGGGAGCTGTTTTTT. This chain joins TRBV5-4 and TRBJ2-2; possible D gene TRBD1, 6 bases. There are 15 residues in the CDR3. Germline CDR1 SGHNT, CDR2 YYREEE (reference sequence). V lost 2 bases to trimming and J lost 3 bases, with 11 bases between them. The complete variable domain, with remaining parts taken from reference TRBV5-4 and TRBJ2-2, reads ETGVTQSPTHLIKTRGQQVTLRCSSQSGHNTVSWYQQALGQGPQFIFQYYREEENGRGNFPPRFSGLQFPNYSSELNVNALELDDSALYLCASSLDRQYTGELFFGEGSRLTVL.

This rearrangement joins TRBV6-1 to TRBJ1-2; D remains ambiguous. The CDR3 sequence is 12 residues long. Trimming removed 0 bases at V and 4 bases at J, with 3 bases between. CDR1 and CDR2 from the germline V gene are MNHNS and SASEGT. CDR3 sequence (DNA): TGTGCCAGCAGTGAAGCCGGCTATGGCTACACCTTC. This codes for CASSEAGYGYTF.

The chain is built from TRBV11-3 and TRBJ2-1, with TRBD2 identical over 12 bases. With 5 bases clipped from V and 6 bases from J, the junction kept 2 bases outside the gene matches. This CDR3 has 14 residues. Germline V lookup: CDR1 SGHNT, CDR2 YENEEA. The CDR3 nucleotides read TGTGCCAGCAGCGAGACTAGCGGGGGCAATGAGCAGTTCTTC. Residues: CASSETSGGNEQFF.

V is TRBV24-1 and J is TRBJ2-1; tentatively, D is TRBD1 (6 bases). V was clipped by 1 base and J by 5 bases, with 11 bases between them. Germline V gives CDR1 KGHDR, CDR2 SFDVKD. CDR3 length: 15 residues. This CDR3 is CATSDLAGVDNEQFF. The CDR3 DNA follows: TGTGCCACCAGTGATTTAGCAGGGGTGGACAATGAGCAGTTCTTC.

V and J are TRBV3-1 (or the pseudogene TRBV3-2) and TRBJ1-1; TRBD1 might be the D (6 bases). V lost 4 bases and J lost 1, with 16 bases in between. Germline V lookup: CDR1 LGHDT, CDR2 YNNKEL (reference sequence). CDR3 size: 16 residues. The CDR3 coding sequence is TGTGCCAGCAGCCCACCCCAACAGGGTTCGAACACTGAAGCTTTCTTT. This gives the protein CASSPPQQGSNTEAFF.

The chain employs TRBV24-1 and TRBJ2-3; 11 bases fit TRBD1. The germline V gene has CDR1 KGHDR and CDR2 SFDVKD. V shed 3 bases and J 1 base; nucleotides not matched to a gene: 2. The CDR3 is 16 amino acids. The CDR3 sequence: CATSDPGQGGTDTQYF. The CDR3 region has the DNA TGTGCCACCAGTGATCCGGGACAGGGGGGCACAGATACGCAGTATTTT.

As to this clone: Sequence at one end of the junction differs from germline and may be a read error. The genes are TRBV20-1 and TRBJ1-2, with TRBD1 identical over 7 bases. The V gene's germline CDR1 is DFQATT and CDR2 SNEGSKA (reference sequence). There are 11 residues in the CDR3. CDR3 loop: CSARGGSGYTF. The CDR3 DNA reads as TGCAGTGCCAGAGGGGGCTCTGGCTACACCTTC.

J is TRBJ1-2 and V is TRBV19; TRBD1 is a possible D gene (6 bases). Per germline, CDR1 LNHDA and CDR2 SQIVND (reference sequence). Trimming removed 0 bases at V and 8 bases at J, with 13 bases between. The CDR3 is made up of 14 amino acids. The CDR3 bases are TGTGCCAGTAGTATAGACAACAGGGTGAACGGCTACACCTTC. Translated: CASSIDNRVNGYTF. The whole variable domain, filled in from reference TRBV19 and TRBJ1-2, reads DGGITQSPKYLFRKEGQNVTLSCEQNLNHDAMYWYRQDPGQGLRLIYYSQIVNDFQKGDIAEGYSVSREKKESFPLTVTSAQKNPTAFYLCASSIDNRVNGYTFGSGTRLTVV.